A selection of T cell receptor beta chains follows, all from one sample in a study of T cell responses to AZD1222 COVID-19 vaccine. This table comes from immunoSEQ multiplex PCR, and its TCRdb copy is limited to in-frame clones, with some not included. The sample has 100,000 to 150,000 clones; around 92% are singletons. The sequenced sample was peripheral blood, obtained 28 days after the second AZD1222 dose. Receptors originate from an adult who received the AZD1222 COVID-19 vaccine. Each CDR3 is given with its conserved first and last residue. A D gene is named only where the DNA matches it firmly. Expanded clones are given a class, and other clones once, few, many or no size at all.

TRBJ2-1,TRBD2,TRBV5-1,.,CASSFLAGNSNEQFF,TGCGCCAGCAGCTTCCTAGCGGGGAACTCCAATGAGCAGTTCTTC
TRBJ2-5,TRBD2,TRBV19,.,CASSGRTSGRGETQYF,TGTGCCAGTAGCGGCCGGACTAGCGGGAGGGGCGAGACCCAGTACTTC
TRBJ1-3,TRBD1,TRBV27,.,CASSLQGATGNTIYF,TGTGCCAGCAGTTTACAGGGGGCGACGGGAAACACCATATATTTT
TRBJ1-2,.,TRBV6-5,.,CASSPRWTFGYTF,TGTGCCAGCAGTCCCAGGTGGACCTTTGGCTACACCTTC
TRBJ2-2,.,TRBV4-3,.,CASSQVATNGELFF,TGCGCCAGCAGCCAAGTCGCGACGAACGGGGAGCTGTTTTTT
TRBJ2-7,.,TRBV2,.,CASSEWTDLLYEQYF,TGTGCCAGCAGTGAGTGGACAGACCTCCTTTACGAGCAGTACTTC
TRBJ1-2,.,TRBV7-8,.,CASSPMAGPAHYGYTF,TGTGCCAGCAGCCCCATGGCAGGGCCCGCACACTATGGCTACACCTTC
TRBJ2-3,.,TRBV9,.,CASSAYRADTQYF,TGTGCCAGCAGCGCTTACAGAGCAGATACGCAGTATTTT
TRBJ1-1,.,TRBV3-1/TRBV3-2,.,CASNPMADTEAFF,TGTGCCAGCAACCCGATGGCGGACACTGAAGCTTTCTTT
TRBJ1-1,.,TRBV27,.,CASSLRGLPDQDGTEAFF,TGTGCCAGCAGTTTAAGGGGGTTGCCAGACCAGGACGGGACTGAAGCTTTCTTT
TRBJ1-5,TRBD1,TRBV6-1,.,CASSQTGDQPQHF,TGTGCCAGCAGCCAGACAGGGGATCAGCCCCAGCATTTT
TRBJ2-6,.,TRBV5-1,.,CASSLGTGMASGANVLTF,TGCGCCAGCAGCTTGGGAACAGGGATGGCCTCTGGGGCCAACGTCCTGACTTTC
TRBJ2-2,.,TRBV9,few,CASSVLSGADTGELFF,TGTGCCAGCAGCGTTCTATCGGGGGCGGACACCGGGGAGCTGTTTTTT
TRBJ1-1,.,TRBV15,once,CATSRDSFGGTEAFF,TGTGCCACCAGCAGAGATAGTTTTGGGGGGACTGAAGCTTTCTTT
TRBJ2-1,.,TRBV6-4,.,CASSPLGGYNEQFF,TGTGCCAGCAGTCCCCTTGGCGGCTACAATGAGCAGTTCTTC
TRBJ2-3,TRBD2,TRBV7-9,.,CASSYIRTSGGTDTQYF,TGTGCCAGCAGCTATATAAGGACTAGCGGGGGGACAGATACGCAGTATTTT
TRBJ1-1,TRBD1,TRBV10-3,.,CAISELTGDTEAFF,TGTGCCATCAGTGAGCTAACAGGGGACACTGAAGCTTTCTTT
TRBJ1-1,TRBD1,TRBV20-1,.,CSASNAGGTEAFF,TGCAGTGCTAGTAATGCAGGGGGCACTGAAGCTTTCTTT
TRBJ1-1,.,TRBV5-1,.,CASRGNTEAFF,TGCGCCAGCCGGGGGAACACTGAAGCTTTCTTT
TRBJ2-4,.,TRBV21-1,.,CASSSTGSPTRKNIQYF,TGTGCCAGCAGCAGTACAGGGTCACCCACCCGCAAAAACATTCAGTACTTC
TRBJ2-3,.,TRBV10-3,.,CAINRDVSDTQYF,TGTGCCATCAACCGGGACGTCTCAGATACGCAGTATTTT